These 31 T cell receptor beta chains were all obtained from the same sample, sequenced in a study of identical twins. From the 5' RACE reads, TCRdb called clonotypes with MiXCR, one entry per CDR3 protein. The sample has roughly 720,000 distinct CDR3 sequences; roughly 18% are singletons. The sample also formed part of further work on T cells expressing NK-cell markers.

Source material: PBMCs. The receptor source for this set is a young woman in good health.

This clonotype was observed a handful of times. The chain joins TRBV6-2 or TRBV6-3 to TRBJ1-5, with D unclear. The V gene lost 2 bases and the J gene lost 0 bases, with 11 bases spanning the gap. This CDR3 has 16 amino acids. Germline V gene data show CDR1 as MNHEY and CDR2 as SVGEGT. The CDR3 is CASSYHKTYSNQPQHF. As DNA, the CDR3 is TGTGCCAGCAGTTACCACAAGACTTATAGCAATCAGCCCCAGCATTTT.

The V gene is TRBV19, the J gene TRBJ2-5, with 8 bases matching TRBD1. The CDR3 sequence is 13 residues long. Per the germline V gene, CDR1 is LNHDA and CDR2 is SQIVND (reference sequence). Germline trimming cut 6 bases from V and 4 bases from J; bases unmatched to any gene: 4. CDR3 bases: TGTGCCAGTAGCAGGGGGCAGCGAGAGACCCAGTACTTC. It yields the protein CASSRGQRETQYF.

The chain carries TRBV12-3 or TRBV12-4 and TRBJ1-1, with D unclear. The CDR3 runs 10 residues. The V end was cut by 6 bases, the J end by 9 bases, with 8 bases between. CDR3 in DNA: TGTGCCAGCAGAGGGTCTCAAGCTTTCTTT. This codes for CASRGSQAFF.

This clonotype occurred a few times. The rearrangement links TRBV5-6 to TRBJ1-1; the D is unclear. V was trimmed by 7 bases and J by 1 base, leaving 11 bases between them. CDR1 and CDR2 (germline): SGHDT, YYEEEE. The CDR3 spans 13 residues. The DNA of the CDR3 is TGTGCCAGCCTCAATGGCCAGAACACTGAAGCTTTCTTT. Protein product: CASLNGQNTEAFF. Supplemented by reference TRBV5-6 and TRBJ1-1, the full variable domain reads DAGVTQSPTHLIKTRGQQVTLRCSPKSGHDTVSWYQQALGQGPQFIFQYYEEEERQRGNFPDRFSGHQFPNYSSELNVNALLLGDSALYLCASLNGQNTEAFFGQGTRLTVV.

This clonotype was seen a handful of times. This chain connects TRBV5-4 to TRBJ2-3; unclear D gene. Between the trimmed V and J ends, which lost 4 bases and 2 bases, there was a span of 14 bases. This CDR3 has 15 amino acids. Per germline, CDR1 SGHNT and CDR2 YYREEE (reference sequence). CDR3 loop: CASSTKTTVTDTQYF. DNA of the CDR3: TGTGCCAGCAGCACTAAAACTACAGTCACAGATACGCAGTATTTT.

This clonotype showed up just a few times. This chain joins TRBV20-1 and TRBJ1-6; D unclear. Germline loops: CDR1 DFQATT, CDR2 SNEGSKA (reference sequence). The V end was cut by 6 bases, the J end by 6 bases, with 12 bases between. The CDR3 is made up of 13 amino acids. The CDR3 region has the DNA TGCAGTGCAGGAGAGAGGGCTAATTCACCCCTCCACTTT. Translated: CSAGERANSPLHF.

V and J are TRBV12-3 or TRBV12-4 and TRBJ2-3; tentatively, D is TRBD1 (6 bases). This CDR3 region has 16 residues. Deletions cut 4 bases from V and 4 bases from J, with 18 bases between. The CDR3 protein is CASSSRGHRRADTQYF. The CDR3 nucleotides read TGTGCCAGCAGTTCCCGGGGACATCGCAGGGCAGATACGCAGTATTTT.

In its sample, this clonotype was seen a few times. The V call is TRBV7-3, the J call TRBJ1-1; no definite D call. Germline V CDR1 and CDR2: SGHTA, FQGTGA. V lost 0 bases and J 3 bases, leaving 5 bases between the germline ends. The CDR3 covers 13 residues. For the CDR3, the DNA is TGTGCCAGCAGCTTAACGGTCGACACTGAAGCTTTCTTT. Translation: CASSLTVDTEAFF.

This clonotype was observed a few times. CDR3 nucleotide sequence: TGTGCCAGTTCAGGACACGTCGAGACCCAGTACTTC. It is translated as CASSGHVETQYF. V is TRBV9 and J is TRBJ2-5, with D possibly matching TRBD1 (5 bases). The CDR3 covers 12 residues. CDR1 and CDR2 from the germline V gene are SGDLS and YYNGEE. Trimming took off 8 bases at V and 5 bases at J, with 13 bases between the two ends.

This clonotype came up a few times. The chain joins TRBV4-3 to TRBJ2-1; D unclear. The germline V gene encodes CDR1 LGHNA and CDR2 YSLEER. V was cut by 0 bases and J by 0 bases, with 9 bases left in between. The CDR3 length is 16 residues. The CDR3: CASSQDRSSSYNEQFF. The CDR3 coding sequence is TGCGCCAGCAGCCAAGACCGGTCGAGCTCCTACAATGAGCAGTTCTTC.

This clonotype has just a few counts. The CDR3 sequence: CASSLLGLAITDTQYF. CDR3 sequence (DNA): TGCGCCAGCAGCTTGCTCGGACTAGCTATCACAGATACGCAGTATTTT. The chain combines TRBV5-1 with TRBJ2-3; 8 bases are a match to TRBD2. CDR3 length: 16 amino acids. J gave up 2 bases and V 1 base, and 6 bases lay outside the gene matches. Per germline, CDR1 SGHRS and CDR2 YFSETQ.

The chain employs TRBV12-3 or TRBV12-4 and TRBJ1-4; 8 bases are shared with TRBD1. V dropped 6 bases and J dropped 7; count of bases not matched to a gene: 7. This CDR3 is built from 14 residues. Here the CDR3 DNA reads TGTGCCAGCAGCCCGGACAGGGACACTGAAAAACTGTTTTTT. Translated, it gives CASSPDRDTEKLFF.

This clonotype was counted a few times. The chain combines TRBV20-1 with TRBJ2-5, with 10 positions matching TRBD2. Losses at the gene ends were 2 bases for V and 4 bases for J; bases not matched to a gene: 7. The CDR3 consists of 15 residues. CDR1 is DFQATT, CDR2 SNEGSKA, per germline (reference sequence). Written as DNA, the CDR3 is TGCAGTGCTAGATTGGTAGCGGGAGGAGGAGAGACCCAGTACTTC. Protein product: CSARLVAGGGETQYF.

In its sample, this clonotype was seen a few times. V usage is TRBV20-1 and J usage is TRBJ2-3; a possible D gene is TRBD2 (5 bases). The CDR3 extends over 16 amino acids. V lost 2 bases to trimming and J lost 2 bases, with 17 bases between them. CDR1 and CDR2 (germline): DFQATT, SNEGSKA (reference sequence). In nucleotides, the CDR3 is TGCAGTGCTAGATCGTGGCGGACTGGAGACACAGATACGCAGTATTTT. Amino acids: CSARSWRTGDTDTQYF.

The chain combines TRBV5-1 with TRBJ2-3; D remains unclear. The ends were cut back, 0 bases at V and 2 bases at J, with 13 bases in the middle. The CDR3 has 16 amino acids. CDR1 SGHRS and CDR2 YFSETQ come from the germline V gene. CDR3 sequence (DNA): TGCGCCAGCAGCTTGGAGCTGCGGAGACTCACAGATACGCAGTATTTT. Translation gives CASSLELRRLTDTQYF. Drawing the rest from reference TRBV5-1 and TRBJ2-3, the complete variable domain is KAGVTQTPRYLIKTRGQQVTLSCSPISGHRSVSWYQQTPGQGLQFLFEYFSETQRNKGNFPGRFSGRQFSNSRSEMNVSTLELGDSALYLCASSLELRRLTDTQYFGPGTRLTVL.

The chain uses TRBV6-1 and TRBJ1-6, with 7 bases fitting TRBD1. Germline V CDR1 and CDR2: MNHNS, SASEGT. This CDR3 comprises 15 residues. The J segment lost 7 bases and the V segment lost 4 bases, leaving 7 bases of the junction unmatched. The chain's CDR3 is CASSGYRGQNSPLHF. CDR3 coding DNA: TGTGCCAGCAGTGGCTACAGGGGCCAGAATTCACCCCTCCACTTT.

The chain is built from TRBV5-1 and TRBJ2-1; 8 positions agree with TRBD2. Germline assignment: CDR1 SGHRS and CDR2 YFSETQ. This CDR3 region has 16 residues. V trimming: 1 base; J trimming: 2 bases; junction bases outside the gene matches: 5. The CDR3 DNA follows: TGCGCCAGCAGCTTGCTGAGCGGGGGTACCTACAATGAGCAGTTCTTC. Protein: CASSLLSGGTYNEQFF.

The sample holds a few counts of this clonotype. The V gene is TRBV6-6, the J gene TRBJ1-1, with a tentative D call TRBD1 (6 bases). The CDR3 covers 13 residues. The germline CDR1 and CDR2 sequences are MNHNY and SVGAGI (reference sequence). Trimming left V 5 bases short and J 4 bases short, with 11 bases between. CDR3 loop: CASSATGSTEAFF. The CDR3 DNA is TGTGCCAGCAGTGCCACAGGGTCCACTGAAGCTTTCTTT.

This chain links TRBV11-2 with TRBJ2-5, with D tentatively TRBD2 (5 bases). V shed 5 bases and J shed 3 bases, with 13 bases lying between them. The germline gives CDR1 SGHAT, CDR2 FQNNGV. The CDR3 consists of 14 residues. The CDR3 nucleotides are TGTGCCAGCAGCGCGTGGGCACTAGAAGAGACCCAGTACTTC. This sequence encodes CASSAWALEETQYF.

The chain employs TRBV5-1 and TRBJ2-5, with D possibly matching TRBD2 (6 bases). Germline-derived CDR1 and CDR2 are SGHRS and YFSETQ. With 0 bases removed from V and 4 bases from J, the gap between germline ends came to 16 bases. This CDR3 spans 16 amino acids. As DNA, the CDR3 is TGCGCCAGCAGCTTGGATGGGAGGTCGGGACGAGAGACCCAGTACTTC. Translating gives CASSLDGRSGRETQYF.

This clonotype turned up a few times. CDR3: CSASHGSNQPQHF. The CDR3 nucleotides read TGCAGTGCTAGTCACGGGAGTAATCAGCCCCAGCATTTT. The genes are TRBV20-1 and TRBJ1-5; D gene ambiguous. CDR3 size: 13 residues. Germline lookup yields CDR1 DFQATT and CDR2 SNEGSKA (reference sequence). The ends were cut back, 3 bases at V and 4 bases at J, with 10 bases in the middle.

This clonotype has a handful of counts. V gene TRBV18 combines with J gene TRBJ2-4; the D gene is possibly TRBD2 (5 bases). Germline CDR1 and CDR2: KGHSH and LQKENI. V lost 0 bases and J 1 base, leaving 13 bases between the germline ends. The CDR3 has 17 amino acids. In nucleotides, the CDR3 is TGTGCCAGCTCACCACCGGTCCGGGGAGTTGCCAAAAACATTCAGTACTTC. Protein sequence: CASSPPVRGVAKNIQYF.

The gene calls are TRBV7-9 and TRBJ2-5; no definite D call. The CDR3 has 15 residues. Trimming removed 6 bases from V and 2 bases from J, with 16 bases in between. From germline, CDR1 is SEHNR and CDR2 FQNEAQ (reference sequence). DNA of the CDR3: TGTGCCAGCAGAAGAACCGGAGACATACAAGAGACCCAGTACTTC. Amino acid sequence: CASRRTGDIQETQYF.

The chain couples TRBV18 to TRBJ2-1; unclear D gene. Germline V CDR1 and CDR2: KGHSH, LQKENI. V lost 10 bases and J lost 2, with 12 bases in between. The CDR3 is made up of 13 amino acids. This CDR3 reads CATQDGPYNEQFF. CDR3 nucleotide sequence: TGTGCCACTCAAGACGGGCCCTACAATGAGCAGTTCTTC.

The genes are TRBV5-1 and TRBJ2-2; 11 positions match TRBD2. Trimming cost V 1 base and J 4 bases; bases outside gene matches: 3. Germline CDR1 and CDR2: SGHRS and YFSETQ. This CDR3 has 16 residues. CDR3 residues: CASSLRGTSGTGELFF. The CDR3, as DNA: TGCGCCAGCAGCTTGCGAGGGACTAGCGGCACCGGGGAGCTGTTTTTT.

This clonotype was picked up a small number of times. The chain recombines TRBV20-1 with TRBJ2-4, with D possibly TRBD2 on 5 matching bases. The V and J ends lost 5 bases and 6 bases respectively, with 17 bases between them. This CDR3 has 14 residues. Germline values: CDR1 DFQATT, CDR2 SNEGSKA (reference sequence). CDR3 DNA: TGCAGTGCTCCTAGCCCGGAGAGGGCAAACATTCAGTACTTC. It encodes CSAPSPERANIQYF.

J is TRBJ2-3 and V is TRBV7-8; possibly TRBD1 for D (5 bases). The germline gives CDR1 SGHVS, CDR2 FQNEAQ. CDR3 length equals 14 residues. Trimming took off 5 bases at V and 8 bases at J, with 17 bases between the two ends. CDR3 bases: TGTGCCAGCAGCGTAGGGGCATATGAAGCTACGCAGTATTTT. Encoded protein: CASSVGAYEATQYF.

This clonotype showed up many times. This chain joins TRBV12-3 or TRBV12-4 and TRBJ1-5, with D hard to call. This CDR3 is 12 amino acids long. V was pared by 6 bases and J by 7 bases, with 10 bases between. Written as DNA, the CDR3 is TGTGCCAGCAGCACGGGTGCACAGCCCCAGCATTTT. Residues: CASSTGAQPQHF.

The CDR3 nucleotides read TGTGCCAGCAGACCCCCCGAGGAGGGAGAGACCCAGTACTTC. Translated: CASRPPEEGETQYF. The chain joins TRBV7-9 to TRBJ2-5; D perhaps matches TRBD2 (6 bases). CDR1 SEHNR and CDR2 FQNEAQ come from the germline V gene (reference sequence). The CDR3 spans 14 residues. V was cut by 6 bases and J by 4 bases, with 15 bases left in between.

V and J are TRBV27 and TRBJ2-1; TRBD2 matches at 9 bases. With V trimmed by 6 bases and J by 9 bases, 6 bases remained unmatched. The CDR3 has 13 amino acids. Germline V gives CDR1 MNHEY, CDR2 SMNVEV (reference sequence). CDR3 nucleotides: TGTGCCAGCAGAGGCGGGGGGGCTCTTGAGCAGTTCTTC. The encoded protein is CASRGGGALEQFF.

This clonotype was detected a few times. This chain links TRBV7-2 with TRBJ2-3, with TRBD1 as a possible D gene (5 bases). The CDR3 has 15 residues. Germline V CDR1 and CDR2: SGHTA, FQGNSA. The germline V and J ends were trimmed by 5 bases and 0 bases, with 12 bases remaining between them. CDR3 DNA: TGTGCCAGCAGCCCGACAGAGTCTAGCACAGATACGCAGTATTTT. Residues: CASSPTESSTDTQYF.